Following are 9 T cell receptor beta chains from one sample sequenced in a study of identical twins (TCRdb year 2016). Library generation was performed with 5' RACE. Data came from an Illumina HiSeq 2000. In TCRdb, the public reads were trimmed at Q25 with fastp and aligned with MiXCR, with productive beta chains retained. Entries are consolidated by CDR3 protein sequence, retaining the most common genes and DNA. The sample data list 500,000 to 700,000 distinct CDR3 sequences, and around 7.4% of these were observed just once. The top ten clonotypes cover 1.5% to 2% of the sample. These data were likewise used in another study, on yellow fever vaccine responses in identical twins.

The specimen sequenced was PBMCs. All receptors derive from a woman between 18 and 30 years old in good health.

The J gene is TRBJ1-3, the V gene TRBV9, with 7 bases fitting TRBD1. The CDR3 runs 16 residues. CDR1 and CDR2 from the germline V gene are SGDLS and YYNGEE. V dropped 4 bases and J dropped 0; count of bases not matched to a gene: 7. DNA of the CDR3: TGTGCCAGCAGCTTCGAGGGGGCTCCCTCTGGAAACACCATATATTTT. Its translation is CASSFEGAPSGNTIYF.

Remarks on this clonotype: An end of the junction does not agree with germline; a read error may underlie this. V is TRBV12-3 or TRBV12-4 and J is TRBJ2-7; 9 bases align to TRBD2. This CDR3 contains 17 residues. CDR3 amino acids: CTSSLGLAGVTSYEQYF. CDR3 sequence (DNA): TGTACCAGCAGTTTGGGATTAGCGGGAGTTACCTCCTACGAGCAGTACTTC.

This clonotype was observed a handful of times. This chain uses TRBV24-1 with TRBJ2-5; tentatively, D is TRBD2 (6 bases). The germline V gene encodes CDR1 KGHDR and CDR2 SFDVKD. V was shortened by 3 bases and J by 3 bases, with 13 bases between the two germline ends. This CDR3 is 15 amino acids long. CDR3 residues: CATSDGAGGKETQYF. CDR3 coding DNA: TGTGCCACCAGTGATGGAGCGGGCGGGAAAGAGACCCAGTACTTC.

This clonotype was counted many times. V usage is TRBV12-3 or TRBV12-4 and J usage is TRBJ1-2; perhaps TRBD1 as D (5 bases). The V gene lost 3 bases and the J gene lost 7 bases, with 15 bases spanning the gap. CDR3 length: 14 residues. The CDR3 loop reads CASSFLRGEGGYTF. The DNA of the CDR3 is TGTGCCAGCAGTTTCCTTCGGGGCGAGGGTGGCTACACCTTC.

This clonotype was seen a handful of times. The V call is TRBV10-1, the J call TRBJ2-1; 10 bases match TRBD2. Germline V gene sequence: CDR1 WNHNN, CDR2 SYGVQD (reference sequence). This CDR3 is built from 12 residues. J gave up 12 bases and V 5 bases, and 4 bases lay outside the gene matches. The DNA for the CDR3 is TGCGCCAGCAGTTTAGCGGGAGGCGGGCAGTTCTTC. Its translation: CASSLAGGGQFF.

The chain has TRBV13 and TRBJ2-1, with 7 bases identical to TRBD1. V shed 6 bases, J shed 6 bases, and the junction held 8 bases outside the gene matches. Germline V gene lookup returns CDR1 PRHDT and CDR2 FYEKMQ (reference sequence). The CDR3 consists of 14 residues. The CDR3 coding sequence is TGTGCCAGCAGTTATAGGGGGCCAGCCAATGAGCAGTTCTTC. It encodes CASSYRGPANEQFF.

This clonotype was seen at least ten times. The rearrangement uses TRBV6-6 and TRBJ1-1; D is uncertain. Trimming removed 6 bases at V and 7 bases at J, with 12 bases between. Germline CDR1 and CDR2: MNHNY and SVGAGI (reference sequence). This CDR3 has 12 amino acids. Here the CDR3 DNA reads TGTGCCAGCAGGCGTGGGTTGGGTGAAGCTTTCTTT. Translating it yields CASRRGLGEAFF.

The chain carries TRBV12-3 or TRBV12-4 and TRBJ1-6; D gene uncertain. The CDR3 totals 13 residues. V gave up 6 bases and J gave up 5 bases, with 8 bases separating them. The CDR3: CASSRADNSPLHF. The CDR3 DNA sequence: TGTGCCAGCAGCCGCGCAGATAATTCACCCCTCCACTTT.

In its sample, this clonotype was seen a few times. This chain joins TRBV11-2 and TRBJ2-3; D ambiguous. Germline assignment: CDR1 SGHAT and CDR2 FQNNGV. With 0 bases removed from V and 4 bases from J, the gap between germline ends came to 5 bases. The CDR3 has 13 residues. CDR3 sequence: CASSLDQADTQYF. The CDR3 nucleotides read TGTGCCAGCAGCTTAGACCAGGCAGATACGCAGTATTTT.